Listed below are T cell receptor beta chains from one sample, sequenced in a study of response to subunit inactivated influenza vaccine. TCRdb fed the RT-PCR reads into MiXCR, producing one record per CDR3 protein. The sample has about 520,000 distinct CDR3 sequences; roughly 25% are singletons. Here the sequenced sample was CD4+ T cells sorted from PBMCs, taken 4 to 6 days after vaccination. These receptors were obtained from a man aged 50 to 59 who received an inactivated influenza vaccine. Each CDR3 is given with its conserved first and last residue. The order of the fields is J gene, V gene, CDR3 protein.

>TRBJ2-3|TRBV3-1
CAICPSVVGKISTDTQYF
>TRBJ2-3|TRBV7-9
CASSLVQDTQYF
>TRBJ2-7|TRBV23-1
CASGLLTSADSYEQYF
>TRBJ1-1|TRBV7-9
CASSPTGLTFF
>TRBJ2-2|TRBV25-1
CASSDQGRAGELFF
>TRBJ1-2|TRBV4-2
CASSQDETGIYGYTF
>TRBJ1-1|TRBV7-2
CASSGDTGTEAFF
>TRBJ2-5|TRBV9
CASSVGDSGQETQYF
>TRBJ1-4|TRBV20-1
CSARENEKLFF
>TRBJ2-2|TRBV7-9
CASSWTSGDTGELFF
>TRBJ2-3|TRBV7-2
CASSPYTTSTDTQYF
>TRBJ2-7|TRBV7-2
CASSLGDHSYEQYF
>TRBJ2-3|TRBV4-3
CASSKAGTQVDTQYF
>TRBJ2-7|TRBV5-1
CASSSRPYEQYF
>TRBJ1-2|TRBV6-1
CASRSTGEGGYTF
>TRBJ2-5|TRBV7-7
CAAGGALGETQYF
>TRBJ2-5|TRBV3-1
CASSLRTRQETQYF
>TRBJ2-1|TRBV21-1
CASSTGSESSYNEQFF
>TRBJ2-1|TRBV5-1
CASSFRDRENNEQFF
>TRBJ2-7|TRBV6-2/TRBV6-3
CASSFGTREREQYF
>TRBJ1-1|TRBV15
CATSRDTEGTEAFF
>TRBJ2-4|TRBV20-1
CSASGPGLVVNIQYF
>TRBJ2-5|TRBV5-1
CASSFLTGHQETQYF
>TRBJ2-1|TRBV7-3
CASSPSGQVTAEQFF
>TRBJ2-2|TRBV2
CASRGTDNTGELFF
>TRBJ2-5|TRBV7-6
CASSLLGTGGETQYF